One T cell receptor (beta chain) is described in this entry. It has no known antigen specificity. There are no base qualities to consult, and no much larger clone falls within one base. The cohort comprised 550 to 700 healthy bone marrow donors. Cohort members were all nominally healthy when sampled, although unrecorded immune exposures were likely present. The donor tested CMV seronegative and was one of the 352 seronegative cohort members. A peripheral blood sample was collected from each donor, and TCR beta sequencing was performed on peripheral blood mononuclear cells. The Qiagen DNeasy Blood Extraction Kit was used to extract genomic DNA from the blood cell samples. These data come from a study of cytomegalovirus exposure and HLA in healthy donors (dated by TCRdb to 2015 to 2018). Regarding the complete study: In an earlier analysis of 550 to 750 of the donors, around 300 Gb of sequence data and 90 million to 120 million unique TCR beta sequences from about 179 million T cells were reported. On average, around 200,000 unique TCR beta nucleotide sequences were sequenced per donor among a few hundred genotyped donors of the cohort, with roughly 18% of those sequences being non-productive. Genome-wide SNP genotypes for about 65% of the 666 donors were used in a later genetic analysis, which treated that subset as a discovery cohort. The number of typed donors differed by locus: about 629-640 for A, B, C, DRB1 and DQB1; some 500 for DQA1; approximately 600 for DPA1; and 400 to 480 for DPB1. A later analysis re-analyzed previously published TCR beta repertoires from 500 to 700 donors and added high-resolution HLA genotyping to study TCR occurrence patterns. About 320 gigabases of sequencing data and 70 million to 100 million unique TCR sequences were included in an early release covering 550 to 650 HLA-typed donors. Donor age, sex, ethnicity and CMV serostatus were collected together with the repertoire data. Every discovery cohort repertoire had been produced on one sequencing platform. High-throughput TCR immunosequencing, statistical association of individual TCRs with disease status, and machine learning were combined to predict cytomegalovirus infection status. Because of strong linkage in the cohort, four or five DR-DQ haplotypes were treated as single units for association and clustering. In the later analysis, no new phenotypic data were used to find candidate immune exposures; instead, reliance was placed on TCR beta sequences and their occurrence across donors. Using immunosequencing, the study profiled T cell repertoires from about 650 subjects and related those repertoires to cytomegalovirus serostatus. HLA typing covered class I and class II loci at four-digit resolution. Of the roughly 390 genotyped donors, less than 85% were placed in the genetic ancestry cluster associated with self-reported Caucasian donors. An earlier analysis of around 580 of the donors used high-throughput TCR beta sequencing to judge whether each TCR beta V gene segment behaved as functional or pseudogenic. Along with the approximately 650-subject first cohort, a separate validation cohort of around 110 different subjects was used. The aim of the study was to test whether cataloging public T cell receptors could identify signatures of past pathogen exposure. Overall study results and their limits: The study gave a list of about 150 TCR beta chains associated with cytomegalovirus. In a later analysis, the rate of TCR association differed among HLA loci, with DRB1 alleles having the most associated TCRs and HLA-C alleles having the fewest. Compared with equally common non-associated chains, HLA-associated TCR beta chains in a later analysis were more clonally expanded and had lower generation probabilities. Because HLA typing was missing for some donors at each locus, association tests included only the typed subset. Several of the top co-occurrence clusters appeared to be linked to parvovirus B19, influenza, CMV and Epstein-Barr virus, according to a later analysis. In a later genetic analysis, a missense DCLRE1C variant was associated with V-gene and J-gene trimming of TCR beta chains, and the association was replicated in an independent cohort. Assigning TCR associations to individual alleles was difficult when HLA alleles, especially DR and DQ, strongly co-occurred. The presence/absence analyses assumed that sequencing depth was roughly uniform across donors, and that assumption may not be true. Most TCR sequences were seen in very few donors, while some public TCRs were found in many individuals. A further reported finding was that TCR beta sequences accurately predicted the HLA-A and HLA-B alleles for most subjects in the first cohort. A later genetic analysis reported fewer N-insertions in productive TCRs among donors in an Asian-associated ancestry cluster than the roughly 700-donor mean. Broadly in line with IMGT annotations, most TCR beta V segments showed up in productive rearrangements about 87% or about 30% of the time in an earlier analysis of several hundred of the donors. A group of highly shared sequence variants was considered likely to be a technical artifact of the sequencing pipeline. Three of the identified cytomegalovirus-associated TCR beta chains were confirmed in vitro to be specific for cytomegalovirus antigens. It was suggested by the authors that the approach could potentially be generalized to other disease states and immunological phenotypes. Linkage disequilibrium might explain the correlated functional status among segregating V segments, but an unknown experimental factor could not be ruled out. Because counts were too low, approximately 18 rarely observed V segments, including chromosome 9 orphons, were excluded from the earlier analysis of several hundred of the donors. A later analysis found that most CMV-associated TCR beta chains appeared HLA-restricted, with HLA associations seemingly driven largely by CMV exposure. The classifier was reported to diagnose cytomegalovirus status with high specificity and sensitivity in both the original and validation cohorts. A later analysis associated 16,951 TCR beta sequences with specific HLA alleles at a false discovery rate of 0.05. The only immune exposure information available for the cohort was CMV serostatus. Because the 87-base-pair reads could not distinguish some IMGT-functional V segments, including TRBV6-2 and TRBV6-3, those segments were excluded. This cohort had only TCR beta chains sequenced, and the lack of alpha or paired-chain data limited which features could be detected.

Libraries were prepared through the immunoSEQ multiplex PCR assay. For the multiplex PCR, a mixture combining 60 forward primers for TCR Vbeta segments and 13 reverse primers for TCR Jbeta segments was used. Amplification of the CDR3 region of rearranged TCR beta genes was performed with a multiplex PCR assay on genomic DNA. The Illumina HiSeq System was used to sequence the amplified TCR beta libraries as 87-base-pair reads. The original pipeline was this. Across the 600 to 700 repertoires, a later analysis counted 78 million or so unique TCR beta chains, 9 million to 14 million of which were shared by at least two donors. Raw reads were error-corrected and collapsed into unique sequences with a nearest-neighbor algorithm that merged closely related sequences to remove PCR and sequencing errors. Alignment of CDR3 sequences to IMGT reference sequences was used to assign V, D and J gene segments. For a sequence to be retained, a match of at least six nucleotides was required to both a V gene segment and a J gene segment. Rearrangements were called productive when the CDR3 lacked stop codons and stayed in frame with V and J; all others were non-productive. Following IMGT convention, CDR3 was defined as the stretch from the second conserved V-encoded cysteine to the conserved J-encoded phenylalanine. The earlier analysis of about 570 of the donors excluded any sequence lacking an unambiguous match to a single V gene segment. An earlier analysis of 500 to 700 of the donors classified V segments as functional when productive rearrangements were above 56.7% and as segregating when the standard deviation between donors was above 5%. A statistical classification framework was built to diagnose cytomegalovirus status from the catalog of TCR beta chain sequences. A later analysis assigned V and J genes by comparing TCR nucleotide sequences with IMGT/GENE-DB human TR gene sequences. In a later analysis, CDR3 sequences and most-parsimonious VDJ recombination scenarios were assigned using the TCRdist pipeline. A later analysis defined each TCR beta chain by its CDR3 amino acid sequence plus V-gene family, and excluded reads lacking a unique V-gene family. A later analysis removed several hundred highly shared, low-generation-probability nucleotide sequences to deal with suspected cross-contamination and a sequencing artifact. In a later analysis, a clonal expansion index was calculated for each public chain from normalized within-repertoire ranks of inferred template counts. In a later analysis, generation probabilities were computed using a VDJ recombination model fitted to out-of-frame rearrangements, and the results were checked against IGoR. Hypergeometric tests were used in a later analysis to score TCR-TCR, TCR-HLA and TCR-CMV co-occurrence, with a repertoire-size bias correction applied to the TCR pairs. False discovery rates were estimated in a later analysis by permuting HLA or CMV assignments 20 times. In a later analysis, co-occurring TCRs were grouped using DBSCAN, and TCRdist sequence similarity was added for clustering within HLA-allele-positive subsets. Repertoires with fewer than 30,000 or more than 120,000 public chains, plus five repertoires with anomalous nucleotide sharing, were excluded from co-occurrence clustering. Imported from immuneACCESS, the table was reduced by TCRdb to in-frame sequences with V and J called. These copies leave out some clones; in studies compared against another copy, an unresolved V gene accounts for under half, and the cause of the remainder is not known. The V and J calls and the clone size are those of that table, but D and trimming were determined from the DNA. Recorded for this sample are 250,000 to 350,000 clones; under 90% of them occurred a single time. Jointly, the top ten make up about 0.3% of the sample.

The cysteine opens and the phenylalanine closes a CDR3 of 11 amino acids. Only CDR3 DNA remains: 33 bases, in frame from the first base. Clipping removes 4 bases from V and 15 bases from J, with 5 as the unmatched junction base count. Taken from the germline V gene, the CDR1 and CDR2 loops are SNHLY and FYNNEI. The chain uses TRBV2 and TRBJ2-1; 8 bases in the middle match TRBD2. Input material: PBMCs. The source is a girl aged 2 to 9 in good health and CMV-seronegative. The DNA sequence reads TGTGCCAGCAGTGGGGGACTAGGATCGTTCTTC. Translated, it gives CASSGGLGSFF.